The clone carrying this T cell receptor beta chain was detected a few times. Its antigen is currently unknown. The record originates from a study of T-cell memory formation after mild COVID-19. Study-wide findings and caveats: The authors did not confirm SARS-CoV-2 specificity of second-wave clones peaking day 37. Some SARS-CoV-2-responding clones were already detected in memory before infection. Contracting CD4+ clones were located mainly in CM and EM, and CD8+ clones in EMRA.

TCRdb independently ran MiXCR on the 5' RACE reads; one entry per CDR3 protein. The sample has 500,000 to 650,000 distinct CDR3 sequences; about a fifth are singletons. The CDR3 length is 14 residues. Trimming left V 4 bases short and J 2 bases short, with 12 bases between. Looked up from germline, CDR1 is SEHNR and CDR2 is FQNEAQ (reference sequence). The chain recombines TRBV7-9 with TRBJ2-7, with D possibly matching TRBD2 (5 bases). This TCR came from an adult woman who had mild COVID-19 (a few samples of this study predate the infection). Cell type and time point are not known. The sequencing sample was made of PBMCs or a T cell subset sorted from them (not recorded which). The CDR3 loop reads CASSSSEGPYEQYF. CDR3 DNA: TGTGCCAGCAGCTCCTCTGAGGGCCCCTACGAGCAGTACTTC.